What follows are 10 T cell receptor beta chains derived from one specimen sequenced in a study of cytomegalovirus exposure and HLA in healthy donors. The PCR ran on 60 Vbeta and 13 Jbeta primers. Clones were sequenced by immunoSEQ multiplex PCR, and TCRdb holds only the in-frame ones, with some missing. Here the sample spans around 190,000 clones, less than 80% being singletons. The sequencing input was PBMCs. The receptors were sampled from a young woman in good health and CMV-seropositive.

This clone was detected only once. The chain is built from TRBV2 and TRBJ2-2; possibly TRBD2 for D (6 bases). V was shortened by 10 bases and J by 7 bases, with 13 bases between the two germline ends. Germline CDR1 reads SNHLY; CDR2 reads FYNNEI. The CDR3 runs 12 residues. CDR3 loop: CANGGAGGELFF. For the CDR3, the DNA is TGTGCCAACGGGGGAGCAGGCGGGGAGCTGTTTTTT.

The J gene is TRBJ2-7, the V gene TRBV11-2; no clear D. This CDR3 spans 14 amino acids. Deletions cut 1 base from V and 3 bases from J, with 10 bases between. Germline CDR1 is SGHAT and CDR2 is FQNNGV. The CDR3, as DNA: TGTGCCAGCAGCTTAGGTGCGAAGAACTACGAGCAGTACTTC. Its translation is CASSLGAKNYEQYF.

The chain links TRBV6-6 to TRBJ2-7; 10 bases match TRBD2. V shed 3 bases and J 7 bases; nucleotides not matched to a gene: 6. Germline lookup yields CDR1 MNHNY and CDR2 SVGAGI (reference sequence). CDR3 length: 14 amino acids. Here the CDR3 DNA reads TGTGCCAGCAGTTATGGACTAGCGGCTTTTGAGCAGTACTTC. It is translated as CASSYGLAAFEQYF.

The rearrangement links TRBV9 to TRBJ2-2, with D possibly TRBD2 on 6 matching bases. Per the germline V gene, CDR1 is SGDLS and CDR2 is YYNGEE. V was cut by 4 bases and J by 6 bases, with 13 bases left in between. This CDR3 contains 14 residues. The chain's CDR3 is CASSPGGGPGELFF. CDR3 sequence (DNA): TGTGCCAGCAGCCCCGGTGGAGGGCCCGGGGAGCTGTTTTTT.

The chain is built from TRBV27 and TRBJ1-6; 8 positions match TRBD1. Germline CDR1 reads MNHEY; CDR2 reads SMNVEV (reference sequence). This CDR3 is built from 15 residues. J was trimmed by 7 bases and V by 1 base; bases with no gene match: 3. CDR3: CASSLYRGENSPLHF. The CDR3 coding sequence is TGTGCCAGCAGTTTATACAGGGGGGAGAATTCACCCCTCCACTTT.

The CDR3, as DNA: TGTGCCATCAGGGGGGACTGGGGGTCCTACAATGAGCAGTTCTTC. Amino acid sequence: CAIRGDWGSYNEQFF. This chain uses TRBV10-3 with TRBJ2-1; D possibly corresponds to TRBD2 (6 bases). Deletions cut 6 bases from V and 1 base from J, with 13 bases between. There are 15 residues in the CDR3. Germline V gene data show CDR1 as ENHRY and CDR2 as SYGVKD.

The rearrangement links TRBV11-2 to TRBJ1-4; 10 nucleotides align to TRBD1. This CDR3 has 16 amino acids. The J segment lost 6 bases and the V segment lost 4 bases, leaving 8 bases of the junction unmatched. Germline values: CDR1 SGHAT, CDR2 FQNNGV. In DNA, the CDR3 is TGTGCCAGCAGCTCGAGCCCCGGGACAGGGGATGAAAAACTGTTTTTT. Translated, it gives CASSSSPGTGDEKLFF.

V and J are TRBV18 and TRBJ2-2; 9 bases map to TRBD1. The CDR3 is 17 residues long. Trimming removed 3 bases from V and 1 base from J; junction bases left unmatched: 6. Germline CDR1 is KGHSH and CDR2 is LQKENI. As DNA, the CDR3 is TGTGCCAGCTCACCCTTTACGGACAGGGGGAACACCGGGGAGCTGTTTTTT. Amino acids: CASSPFTDRGNTGELFF.

This clone was counted between two and nine times. The chain has TRBV6-5 and TRBJ2-7, with 10 bases that match TRBD2. The CDR3 consists of 14 residues. Germline V CDR1 and CDR2: MNHEY, SVGAGI. V lost 6 bases, J lost 2 bases, and 4 bases stayed unmatched. The CDR3 loop reads CASSRTSGTYEQYF. The CDR3 coding sequence is TGTGCCAGCAGCCGGACTAGCGGAACCTACGAGCAGTACTTC.

V and J are TRBV2 and TRBJ1-3, with D unclear. The CDR3 runs to 11 residues. CDR1 is SNHLY, CDR2 FYNNEI, per germline. V was pared by 6 bases and J by 8 bases, with 8 bases between. The CDR3 region has the DNA TGTGCCAGCAGCCCCCGTGACACCATATATTTT. Translation gives CASSPRDTIYF. The full variable domain, in which reference TRBV2 and TRBJ1-3 provide the parts outside the CDR3, is EPEVTQTPSHQVTQMGQEVILRCVPISNHLYFYWYRQILGQKVEFLVSFYNNEISEKSEIFDDQFSVERPDGSNFTLKIRSTKLEDSAMYFCASSPRDTIYFGEGSWLTVV.